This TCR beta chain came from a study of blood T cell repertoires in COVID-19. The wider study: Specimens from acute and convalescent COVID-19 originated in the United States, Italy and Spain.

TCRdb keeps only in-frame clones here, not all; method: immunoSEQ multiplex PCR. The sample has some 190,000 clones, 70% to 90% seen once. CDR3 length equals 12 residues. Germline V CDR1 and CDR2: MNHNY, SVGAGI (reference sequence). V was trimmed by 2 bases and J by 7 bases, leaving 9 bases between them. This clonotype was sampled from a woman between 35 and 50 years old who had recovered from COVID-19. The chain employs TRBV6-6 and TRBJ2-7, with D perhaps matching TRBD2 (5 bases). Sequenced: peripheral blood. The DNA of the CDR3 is TGTGCCAGCAGTTACGACTTAGCGGAGCAGTACTTC. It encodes CASSYDLAEQYF.